This T cell receptor (beta chain) was found in a study of T cells after posttransplantation cyclophosphamide listed by TCRdb under 2016. A note on the overall study: The study tracked T cell repertoire reconstitution by TRB sequencing after myeloablative bone marrow transplantation using posttransplantation cyclophosphamide as GVHD prophylaxis. Samples from a few dozen PTCy-treated patients, along with samples from 16 of their related bone marrow donors, underwent antigen receptor sequencing. Blood from all 35 or so PTCy patients who had 1-year posttransplant specimens underwent TRB sequencing. TRB sequencing was also done on up to about 3 additional blood samples from 2 to 5.2 years after transplant in 3 patients, and on pretransplant blood from 4 patients. Because TRA and TRB clonality were tightly correlated in nine or ten samples, subsequent TCR analyses were focused on TRB only. Public TRB sequences were queried against a database of over 3,000 sequences associated with responses to pathogens, tumor antigens, self-antigens and alloantigens. Points the paper makes about the study in general: The TRB repertoires of T cells infiltrating skin or the GI tract showed only limited overlap with the TRB repertoires found in blood. Donor-recipient similarity was low at 1-2 months but increased during the first year, and donor CD8+ memory clones often dominated later blood repertoires. Across fewer than 55 patients, TRB clonality was highly associated with recipient CMV seropositivity and CMV reactivation, and PTCy diversity was similar to diversity in CNI/methotrexate controls.

Notes on this clone: The target of this receptor is not known. No clone much larger than this one lies a single base away; base qualities are absent.

TRB sequencing used genomic DNA with the immunoSEQ assay at survey resolution or the hsTCRB kit. As for how the authors treated the data: The immunoSEQ software handled the initial read processing, while the LymphoSeq R package was used for the repertoire analyses. Clonality was calculated as 1 minus normalized Shannon entropy, and the Gini coefficient was also calculated for each TRB dataset. Phenotypes of unsorted samples were inferred by mapping TRB sequences from sorted subsets of the recipient or donor onto unsorted samples of the same recipient. Imported from immuneACCESS, the table was reduced by TCRdb to in-frame sequences with V and J called. These copies leave out some clones; in studies compared against another copy, an unresolved V gene accounts for under half, and the cause of the remainder is not known. The DNA gave D and trimming, while V, J and clone size come from that table. The sample contains fewer than 35,000 clones, about 91% of them found a single time. In total, the top ten clones hold around 0.1% of the sample.

The CDR3 spans 13 residues, from the cysteine through the phenylalanine. CDR3 DNA only is kept here, 39 bases in frame from base 1. Viable CD3+CD4+ or CD3+CD8+ cells that were CCR7+CD45RA+CD45RO-CD95-CD27+CD28+ were classified as naive T cells. Related bone marrow donors provided peripheral blood samples on the day of marrow donation. Peripheral blood and bone marrow mononuclear cells were isolated by Ficoll-Hypaque density centrifugation and were cryopreserved. FACS on a FACSAria II was used to sort CD4+ and CD8+ T cells, including the naive and memory subsets. The sample comprised naive CD4+ T cells sorted from blood. The chain joins TRBV21-1 to TRBJ1-1. TRBV21-1 is designated a pseudogene. This sequence was found in a man aged 25 to 40 in good health and a related stem cell transplant donor. The CDR3 protein is CASRKGGYTEAFF. The DNA sequence is TGTGCCAGCAGGAAGGGAGGGTACACTGAAGCTTTCTTT.